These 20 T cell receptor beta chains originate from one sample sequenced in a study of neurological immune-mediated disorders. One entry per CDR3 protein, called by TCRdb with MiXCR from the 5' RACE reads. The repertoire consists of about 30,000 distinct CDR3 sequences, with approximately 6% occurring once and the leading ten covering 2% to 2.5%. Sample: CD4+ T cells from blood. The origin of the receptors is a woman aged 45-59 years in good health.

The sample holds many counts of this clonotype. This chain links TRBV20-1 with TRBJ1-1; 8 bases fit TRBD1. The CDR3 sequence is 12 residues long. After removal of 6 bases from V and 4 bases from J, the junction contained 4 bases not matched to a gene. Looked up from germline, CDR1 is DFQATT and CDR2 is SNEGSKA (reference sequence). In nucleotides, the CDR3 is TGCAGTGCAAAGACAGGGGCCACTGAAGCTTTCTTT. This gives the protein CSAKTGATEAFF.

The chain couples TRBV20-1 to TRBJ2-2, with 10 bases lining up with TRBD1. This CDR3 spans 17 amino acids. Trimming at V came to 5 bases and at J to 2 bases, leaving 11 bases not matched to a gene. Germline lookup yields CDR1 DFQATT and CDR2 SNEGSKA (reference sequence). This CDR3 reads CSAPATGQGINTGELFF. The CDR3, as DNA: TGCAGTGCTCCGGCCACGGGACAGGGGATAAACACCGGGGAGCTGTTTTTT.

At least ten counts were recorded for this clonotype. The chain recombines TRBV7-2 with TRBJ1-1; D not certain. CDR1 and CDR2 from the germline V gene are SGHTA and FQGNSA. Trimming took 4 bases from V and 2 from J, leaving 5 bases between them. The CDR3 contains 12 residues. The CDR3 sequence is CASSYYNTEAFF. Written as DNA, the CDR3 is TGTGCCAGCAGCTACTATAACACTGAAGCTTTCTTT.

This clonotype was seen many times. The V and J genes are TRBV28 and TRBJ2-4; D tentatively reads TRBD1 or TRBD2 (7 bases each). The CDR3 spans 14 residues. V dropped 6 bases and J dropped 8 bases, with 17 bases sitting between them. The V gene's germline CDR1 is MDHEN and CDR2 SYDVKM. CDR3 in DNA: TGTGCCAGCAGCTCGACAGGGAGGGGGGACATTCAGTACTTC. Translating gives CASSSTGRGDIQYF.

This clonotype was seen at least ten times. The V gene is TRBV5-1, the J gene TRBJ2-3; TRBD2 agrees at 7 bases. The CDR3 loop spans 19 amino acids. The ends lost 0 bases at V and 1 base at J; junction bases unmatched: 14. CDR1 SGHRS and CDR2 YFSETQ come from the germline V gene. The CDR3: CASSLVRAGAVSGTDTQYF. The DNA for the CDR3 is TGCGCCAGCAGCTTGGTCCGGGCGGGAGCGGTTTCCGGCACAGATACGCAGTATTTT. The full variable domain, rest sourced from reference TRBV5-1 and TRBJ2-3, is KAGVTQTPRYLIKTRGQQVTLSCSPISGHRSVSWYQQTPGQGLQFLFEYFSETQRNKGNFPGRFSGRQFSNSRSEMNVSTLELGDSALYLCASSLVRAGAVSGTDTQYFGPGTRLTVL.

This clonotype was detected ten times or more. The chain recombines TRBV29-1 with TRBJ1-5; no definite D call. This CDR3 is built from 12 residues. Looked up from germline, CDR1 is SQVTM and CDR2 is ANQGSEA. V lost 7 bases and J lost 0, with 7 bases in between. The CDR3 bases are TGCAGCGCTCGGAATAGCAATCAGCCCCAGCATTTT. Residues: CSARNSNQPQHF.

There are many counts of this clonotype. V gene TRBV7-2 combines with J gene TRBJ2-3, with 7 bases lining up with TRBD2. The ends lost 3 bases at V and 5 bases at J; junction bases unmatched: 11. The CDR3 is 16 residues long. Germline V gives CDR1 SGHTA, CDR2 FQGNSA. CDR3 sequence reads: CASSFSGRTLRDTQYF. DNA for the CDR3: TGTGCCAGCAGCTTTTCCGGGAGGACCCTAAGAGATACGCAGTATTTT.

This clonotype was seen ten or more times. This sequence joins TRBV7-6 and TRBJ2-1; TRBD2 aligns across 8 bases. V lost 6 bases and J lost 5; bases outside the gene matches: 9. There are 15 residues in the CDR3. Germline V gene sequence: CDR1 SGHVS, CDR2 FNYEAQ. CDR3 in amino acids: CASRTSEVRDNEQFF. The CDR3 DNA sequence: TGTGCCAGCAGGACTAGCGAGGTGCGGGACAATGAGCAGTTCTTC. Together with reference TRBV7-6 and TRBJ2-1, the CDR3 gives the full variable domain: GAGVSQSPRYKVTKRGQDVALRCDPISGHVSLYWYRQALGQGPEFLTYFNYEAQQDKSGLPNDRFSAERPEGSISTLTIQRTEQRDSAMYRCASRTSEVRDNEQFFGPGTRLTVL.

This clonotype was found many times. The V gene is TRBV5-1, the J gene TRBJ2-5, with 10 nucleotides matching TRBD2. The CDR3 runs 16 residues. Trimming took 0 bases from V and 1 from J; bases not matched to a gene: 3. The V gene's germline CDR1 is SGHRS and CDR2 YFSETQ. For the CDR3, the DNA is TGCGCCAGCAGCTTGGCCCTAGCGGGAGTCCAAGAGACCCAGTACTTC. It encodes CASSLALAGVQETQYF.

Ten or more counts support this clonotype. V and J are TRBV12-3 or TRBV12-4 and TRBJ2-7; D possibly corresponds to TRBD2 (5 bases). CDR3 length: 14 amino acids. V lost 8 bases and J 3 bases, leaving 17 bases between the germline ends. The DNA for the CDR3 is TGTGCCAGCGGCGTACTAGGAGGATTCTACGAGCAGTACTTC. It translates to CASGVLGGFYEQYF.

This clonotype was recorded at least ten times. The CDR3 DNA is TGTGCCAGCAGCCCGAATAGGAATGAGCAGTTCTTC. This sequence encodes CASSPNRNEQFF. The genes are TRBV28 and TRBJ2-1; D gene ambiguous. Germline V gene data show CDR1 as MDHEN and CDR2 as SYDVKM. CDR3 length: 12 amino acids. Trimming took off 6 bases at V and 7 bases at J, with 10 bases between the two ends.

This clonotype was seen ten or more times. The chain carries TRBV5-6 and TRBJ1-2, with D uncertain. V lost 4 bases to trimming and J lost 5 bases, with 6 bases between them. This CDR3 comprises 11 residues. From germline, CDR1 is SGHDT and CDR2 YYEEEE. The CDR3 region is CASSDPYGYTF. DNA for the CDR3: TGTGCCAGCAGCGATCCTTATGGCTACACCTTC.

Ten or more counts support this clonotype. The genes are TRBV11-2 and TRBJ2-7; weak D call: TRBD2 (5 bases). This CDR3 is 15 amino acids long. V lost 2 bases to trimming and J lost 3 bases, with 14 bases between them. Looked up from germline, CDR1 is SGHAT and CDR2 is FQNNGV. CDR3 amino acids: CASSLNLDGGYEQYF. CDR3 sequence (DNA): TGTGCCAGCAGCTTAAACCTGGACGGAGGCTACGAGCAGTACTTC.

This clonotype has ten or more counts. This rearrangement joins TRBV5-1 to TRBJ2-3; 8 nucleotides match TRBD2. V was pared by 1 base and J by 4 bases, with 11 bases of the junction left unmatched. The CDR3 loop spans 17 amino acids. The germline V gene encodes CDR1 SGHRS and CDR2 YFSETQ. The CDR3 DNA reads TGCGCCAGCAGCTTGACCCCTCGGGGGGGACGGGCAGATACGCAGTATTTT. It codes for CASSLTPRGGRADTQYF.

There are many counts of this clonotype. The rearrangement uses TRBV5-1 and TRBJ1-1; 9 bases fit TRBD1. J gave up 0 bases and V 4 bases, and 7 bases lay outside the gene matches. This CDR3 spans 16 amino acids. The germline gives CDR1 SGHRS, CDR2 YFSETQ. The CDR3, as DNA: TGCGCCAGCAGCGAGACAGGGGGGGTAATGAACACTGAAGCTTTCTTT. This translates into CASSETGGVMNTEAFF.

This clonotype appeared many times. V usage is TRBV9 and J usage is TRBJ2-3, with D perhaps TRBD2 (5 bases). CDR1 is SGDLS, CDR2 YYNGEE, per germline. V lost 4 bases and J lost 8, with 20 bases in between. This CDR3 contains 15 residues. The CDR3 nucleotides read TGTGCCAGCAGCTTCCTAGGGTCGGACTCGCCTACGCAGTATTTT. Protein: CASSFLGSDSPTQYF.

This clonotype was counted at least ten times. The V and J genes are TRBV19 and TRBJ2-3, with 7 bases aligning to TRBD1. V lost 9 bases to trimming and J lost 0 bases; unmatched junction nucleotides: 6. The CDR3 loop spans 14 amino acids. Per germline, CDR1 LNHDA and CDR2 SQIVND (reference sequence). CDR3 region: CASQTGKSTDTQYF. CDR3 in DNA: TGTGCCAGCCAGACAGGGAAAAGCACAGATACGCAGTATTTT.

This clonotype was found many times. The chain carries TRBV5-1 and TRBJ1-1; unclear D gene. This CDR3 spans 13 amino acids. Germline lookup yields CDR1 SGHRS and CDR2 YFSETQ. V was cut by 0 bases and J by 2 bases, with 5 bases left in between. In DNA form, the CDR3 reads TGCGCCAGCAGCTTGGGAGCTAACACTGAAGCTTTCTTT. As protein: CASSLGANTEAFF. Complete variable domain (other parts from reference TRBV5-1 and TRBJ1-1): KAGVTQTPRYLIKTRGQQVTLSCSPISGHRSVSWYQQTPGQGLQFLFEYFSETQRNKGNFPGRFSGRQFSNSRSEMNVSTLELGDSALYLCASSLGANTEAFFGQGTRLTVV.

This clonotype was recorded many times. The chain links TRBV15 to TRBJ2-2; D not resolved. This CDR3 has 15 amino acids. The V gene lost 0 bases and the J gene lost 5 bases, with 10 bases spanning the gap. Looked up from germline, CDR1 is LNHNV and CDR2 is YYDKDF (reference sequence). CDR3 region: CATSREVHLTGELFF. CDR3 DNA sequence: TGTGCCACCAGCAGAGAGGTACACCTAACCGGGGAGCTGTTTTTT.

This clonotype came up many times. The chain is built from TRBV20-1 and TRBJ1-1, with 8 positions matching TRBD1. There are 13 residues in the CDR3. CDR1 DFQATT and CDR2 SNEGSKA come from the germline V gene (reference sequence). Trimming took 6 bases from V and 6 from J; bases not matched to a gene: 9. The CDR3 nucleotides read TGCAGTGCCCTACTGGACAGGGACGCTGAAGCTTTCTTT. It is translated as CSALLDRDAEAFF.